The clone carrying this TCR beta chain was counted at least ten times. Its antigen remains unidentified. This entry is derived from a study of breast tumors, draining lymph nodes, adjacent tissues. Axillary draining lymph nodes of breast cancer patients supplied the node samples. Points from the study as a whole: The lymph node origin of tumor T cells was framed as consistent with a hypothesis, not demonstrated. Compared with lymph nodes, tumors were less diverse; compared with nontumor tissue, more.

TCRdb reanalysed the multiplex PCR reads using MiXCR and keeps one entry per CDR3 protein. The sample has about 140,000 distinct CDR3 sequences, approximately 29% seen once; the top ten hold around 2.3%. V shed 6 bases and J shed 8 bases, with 19 bases lying between them. The CDR3 is made up of 13 amino acids. The germline CDR1 and CDR2 sequences are SQVTM and ANQGSEA. The V gene is TRBV29-1, the J gene TRBJ1-2, with a tentative D call TRBD1 (5 bases). The sample consisted of axillary lymph node tissue. The origin of this receptor is a female donor with breast cancer. Some clones in this sample may be carry-over from other donors' samples. The CDR3 DNA reads as TGCAGCGTGCGGGACGCCGCGAACGGGGGCTACACCTTC. This codes for CSVRDAANGGYTF.